This T cell receptor (beta chain) was captured in a study of identical twins (dated by TCRdb to about 2016). About the full investigation: TCR alpha and beta repertoires from monozygotic twins, unrelated adults of various ages and cord blood were deep-sequenced to test whether fetal clonotypes persist. To rule out contamination, the twin experiments were replicated at different times with different library preparation protocols.

In the case of this clonotype: Its antigen is currently not known. At one end, the junction sequence differs from germline, possibly due to a read error.

From the cysteine up to the phenylalanine, the CDR3 has a length of 15 residues. Just the 45-base CDR3 DNA is kept, in frame starting at base 1. CDR1 and CDR2, per the germline V gene (reference sequence), are LNHDA and SQIVND. Preparation of the library involved 5' RACE. For sequencing, an Illumina HiSeq 2000 was employed. A universal primer binding site was introduced by template switching, and a unique molecular identifier was present in the final cDNA, enabling accurate counting of TCR cDNA molecules. Specific primers in the conserved constant-segment region were used to synthesize first-strand cDNA for TCR alpha and beta chains. To control for contamination, every cDNA library was double barcoded, receiving both a SMART-Mk sample barcode and Illumina barcodes. TruSeq adapter sequences and Illumina sample barcodes were added in two successive PCR steps. The Illumina HiSeq platform was used with custom primers to sequence TCR alpha and beta cDNA libraries. The published analysis was carried out like this. MiGEC was used to process raw reads and extract unique molecular identifiers, and MiXCR was used to find CDR3 positions. Recombination models were inferred per individual with the repgenHMM and IGoR tools using an EM algorithm. Shared clonotype analysis was performed with the tcR package in R, normalizing sharing by the product of cloneset sizes. To study raw recombination without the effects of thymic and clonal selection, out-of-frame nonproductive sequences were analyzed. The raw public data were reprocessed by TCRdb itself: fastp quality trimming at Q25, MiXCR clonotype calling, in-frame beta chains only. For every CDR3 protein sequence, its rows merge into one entry that carries the most common genes and DNA. The V and J calls were not made by the authors but by TCRdb's processing. Across this sample there are about 520,000 distinct CDR3 sequences, with about 20% seen only once. The top ten hold 0.91% of the sample.

The paper's findings and limits, for the study overall: Excess twin sharing in beta out-of-frame sequences was weaker because fewer shared sequences lowered the signal-to-noise ratio. Out-of-frame TCR alpha sequences shared between twins showed an excess of low generation-probability sequences compared with coincidental sharing between unrelated individuals. Out-of-frame TCR alpha sharing in monozygotic twins was systematically underestimated by recombination models, whereas sharing between unrelated individuals was in agreement with the recombination models. Invariant T cells such as MAIT and iNKT could partly confound zero-insertion analyses, although diverse VJ usage argued against such confounding for most clonotypes. Abundant cord blood beta clonotypes had fewer insertions, young adult naive repertoires showed a similar but weaker trend, and memory repertoires showed no such trend. Because the same donors could not be followed over many years, conclusions were based on cross-sectional statistical analysis.

All donors were healthy Caucasians. The twin cohort comprised three pairs of female monozygotic twins, all aged roughly 18 to 30 years. Positive isolation kits from Invitrogen were used to isolate CD4+ and CD8+ T cell populations. This same sample was also taken into another study, of T cells expressing NK-cell markers. According to the second study: Eight donors provided sorted CD3+CD56+NKG2C+, CD3+CD56+NKG2C- and CD3+CD56-NKG2C+ T-cell subsets, whose TCR beta-chain repertoires were profiled. Among the eight sequenced donors, seven were HCMV-seropositive and one was HCMV-seronegative. To restrict sorting to alphabetaTCR-expressing T cells, an anti-gammadeltaTCR antibody was added in several experiments. In 5 to 7 donors, the dominant CD3+CD56+NKG2C+ clonotypes were found to rank among the top 10 CD8+ clonotypes and to make up roughly 1.0-8% of CD8+ T cells. Those dominant clonotypes were again the most abundant among CD3+CD56-NKG2C+ cells in several donors, at about 28.3-60.1%. Whether the expanded NKG2C-expressing T cell clones were specific for HCMV antigens was left unclear. The study sequenced eight donors, all healthy volunteers chosen at random: three men and five women. HCMV serostatus was determined by detecting HCMV-specific IgG in serum with a commercial ELISA kit. MIGEC was used to demultiplex reads and group reads by UMI, and MiTCR was used to assemble and quantify clonotypes. To exclude erroneous sequences, any TCR cDNA sequence not supported by at least two reads was discarded. The tcR package was used for downstream repertoire analysis, and clonotypes were matched between fractions using CDR3 nucleotide sequence together with V segment. VDJmatch was used to annotate antigen specificity against VDJdb, with one amino acid substitution allowed in CDR3.

This chain joins TRBV19 to TRBJ2-1; 10 middle bases align to TRBD1. This TCR was sampled from a woman between 18 and 30 years old in good health. The sample taken for sequencing was CD4+ T cells sorted from blood. The CDR3 protein: CASSFSRDRGILVVF. The nucleotides read TGTGCCAGTAGTTTCTCCCGGGACAGGGGAATCTTAGTGGTCTTC.